Included here is one TCR beta chain sequence, with context. Antigen specificity is unknown. The data are from a study of early T cells in non-severe SARS-CoV-2 infection. Study at large: Sequencing used unsorted whole-blood bulk RNA, so chains lack pairing.

Study-wide results and limits: Lookups in VDJdb leaned toward anti-spike CD8 responses and missed private and CD4 specificities.

The protocol attached unique molecular identifiers to individual cDNA molecules. TCRdb fed the 5' RACE reads into MiXCR, producing one record per CDR3 protein. The data contain about 87,000 distinct CDR3 sequences, 12% to 15% of them singletons. V lost 3 bases and J lost 2, with 11 bases in between. Germline CDR1 MDHEN, CDR2 SYDVKM. CDR3 length: 14 amino acids. The sequence was obtained from an adult who was a healthcare worker with PCR-confirmed SARS-CoV-2 infection or an uninfected control (not recorded which). The sequencing sample was made of whole blood. J is TRBJ2-7 and V is TRBV28, with D tentatively TRBD2 (6 bases). CDR3: CASSLEGTAYEQYF. Written as DNA, the CDR3 is TGTGCCAGCAGTTTGGAGGGGACTGCCTACGAGCAGTACTTC.